Below, one T cell receptor (beta chain) is given with its context. The data originate from a study of shared T cell receptors in the human thymus. The method was immunoSEQ multiplex PCR; TCRdb's version includes in-frame clones alone and lacks a portion of them. This sample carries 640,000 or so clones, more than 70% of them seen once, and the ten largest clones take over 0.008%. The sample was also reused in another study, on human thymus T cells.

The sample taken for sequencing was thymocytes. The receptor comes from a boy under three years old with a congenital heart defect.

CDR3 sequence: CASSLRESRNTEAFF. The CDR3 DNA is TGTGCCAGCAGTTTGAGGGAATCGAGGAACACTGAAGCTTTCTTT. The J gene is TRBJ1-1, the V gene TRBV27; no clear D gene. Germline CDR1 reads MNHEY; CDR2 reads SMNVEV (reference sequence). Trimming shortened V by 3 bases and J by 1 base, and 12 bases separated the two germline ends. The CDR3 loop spans 15 amino acids.